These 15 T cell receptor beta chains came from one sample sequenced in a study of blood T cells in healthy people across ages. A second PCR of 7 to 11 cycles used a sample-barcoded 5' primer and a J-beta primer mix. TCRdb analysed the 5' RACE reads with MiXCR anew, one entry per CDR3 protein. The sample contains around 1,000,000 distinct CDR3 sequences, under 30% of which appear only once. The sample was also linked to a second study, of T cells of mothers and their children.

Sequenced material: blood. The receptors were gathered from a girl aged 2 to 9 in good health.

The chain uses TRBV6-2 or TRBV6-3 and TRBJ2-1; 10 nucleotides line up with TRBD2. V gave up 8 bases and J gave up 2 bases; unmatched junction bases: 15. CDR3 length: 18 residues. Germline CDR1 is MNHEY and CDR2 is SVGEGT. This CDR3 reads CASRIEPGLASTYNEQFF. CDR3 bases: TGTGCCAGCCGGATAGAGCCGGGACTAGCGTCAACCTACAATGAGCAGTTCTTC.

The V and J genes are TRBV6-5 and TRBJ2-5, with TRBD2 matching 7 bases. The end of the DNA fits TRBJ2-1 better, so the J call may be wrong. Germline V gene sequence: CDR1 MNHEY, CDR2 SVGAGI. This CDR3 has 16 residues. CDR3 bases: TGTGCCAGCAGTTCCCGCGGGAGTAGGGGAAACAATGAGCAGTTCTTC. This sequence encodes CASSSRGSRGNNEQFF.

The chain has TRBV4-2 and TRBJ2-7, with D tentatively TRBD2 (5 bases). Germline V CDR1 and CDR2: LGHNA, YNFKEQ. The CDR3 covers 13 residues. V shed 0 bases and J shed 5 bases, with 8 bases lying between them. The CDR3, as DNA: TGTGCCAGCAGCCAAGAGGGGAGCGACGAGCAGTACTTC. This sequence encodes CASSQEGSDEQYF.

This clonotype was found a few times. The CDR3 is CASSLVVGYNADEQFF. The CDR3 nucleotides read TGCGCCAGCAGCTTGGTAGTAGGGTACAATGCGGATGAGCAGTTCTTC. The chain uses TRBV5-1 and TRBJ2-1; no reliable D call. CDR1 SGHRS and CDR2 YFSETQ come from the germline V gene. This CDR3 contains 16 residues. Trimming took off 0 bases at V and 8 bases at J, with 18 bases between the two ends. Using reference TRBV5-1 and TRBJ2-1 for the parts outside the CDR3, the full variable domain is KAGVTQTPRYLIKTRGQQVTLSCSPISGHRSVSWYQQTPGQGLQFLFEYFSETQRNKGNFPGRFSGRQFSNSRSEMNVSTLELGDSALYLCASSLVVGYNADEQFFGPGTRLTVL.

Here the CDR3 DNA reads TGCGCCAGCAGTGCCAGCGGGAGTAAAAATGAGCAGTTCTTC. Translating gives CASSASGSKNEQFF. This sequence joins TRBV10-1 and TRBJ2-5, with 8 bases identical to TRBD2. Near its end, the DNA agrees better with TRBJ2-1, so the J call may be wrong. This CDR3 has 14 residues. Germline assignment: CDR1 WNHNN and CDR2 SYGVQD (reference sequence).

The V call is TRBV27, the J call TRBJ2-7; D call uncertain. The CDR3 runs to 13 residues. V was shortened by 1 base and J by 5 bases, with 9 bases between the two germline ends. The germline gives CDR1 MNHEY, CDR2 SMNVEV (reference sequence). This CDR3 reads CASSLWEGHEQYF. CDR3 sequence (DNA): TGTGCCAGCAGTTTATGGGAAGGCCACGAGCAGTACTTC.

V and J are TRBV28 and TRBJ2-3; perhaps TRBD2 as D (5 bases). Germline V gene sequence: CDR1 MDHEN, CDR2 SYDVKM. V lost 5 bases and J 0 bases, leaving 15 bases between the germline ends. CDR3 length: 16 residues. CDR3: CASSGHRDYSTDTQYF. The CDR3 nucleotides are TGTGCCAGCAGTGGTCACCGGGATTATAGCACAGATACGCAGTATTTT.

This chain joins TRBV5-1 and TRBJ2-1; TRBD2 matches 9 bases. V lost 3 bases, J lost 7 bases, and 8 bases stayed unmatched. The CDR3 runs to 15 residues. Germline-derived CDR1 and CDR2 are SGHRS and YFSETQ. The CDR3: CASSYGTSRGNEQFF. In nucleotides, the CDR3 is TGCGCCAGCAGCTATGGGACTAGCCGGGGTAATGAGCAGTTCTTC.

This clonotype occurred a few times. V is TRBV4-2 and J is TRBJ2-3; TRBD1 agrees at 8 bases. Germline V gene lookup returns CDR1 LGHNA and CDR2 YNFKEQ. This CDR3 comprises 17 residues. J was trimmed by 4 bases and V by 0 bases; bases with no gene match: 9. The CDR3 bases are TGTGCCAGCAGCCAAGAAAGGACCGGACAGGGTGCAGATACGCAGTATTTT. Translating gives CASSQERTGQGADTQYF.

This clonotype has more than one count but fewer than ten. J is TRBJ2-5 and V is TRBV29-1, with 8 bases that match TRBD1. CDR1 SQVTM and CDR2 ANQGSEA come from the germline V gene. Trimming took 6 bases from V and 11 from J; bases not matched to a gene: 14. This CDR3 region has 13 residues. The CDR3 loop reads CSVRQGTREEQYF. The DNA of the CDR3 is TGCAGCGTCCGACAGGGGACAAGAGAGGAGCAGTACTTC.

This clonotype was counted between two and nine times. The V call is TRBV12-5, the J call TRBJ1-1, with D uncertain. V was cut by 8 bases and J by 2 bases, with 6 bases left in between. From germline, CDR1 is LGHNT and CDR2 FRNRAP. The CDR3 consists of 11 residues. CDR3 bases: TGTGCTAGTCTATCTAACACTGAAGCTTTCTTT. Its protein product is CASLSNTEAFF.

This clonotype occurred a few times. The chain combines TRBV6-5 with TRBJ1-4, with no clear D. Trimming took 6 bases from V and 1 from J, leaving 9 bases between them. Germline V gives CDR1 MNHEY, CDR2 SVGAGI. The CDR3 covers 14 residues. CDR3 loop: CASSSWITNEKLFF. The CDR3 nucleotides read TGTGCCAGCAGCTCGTGGATAACTAATGAAAAACTGTTTTTT.

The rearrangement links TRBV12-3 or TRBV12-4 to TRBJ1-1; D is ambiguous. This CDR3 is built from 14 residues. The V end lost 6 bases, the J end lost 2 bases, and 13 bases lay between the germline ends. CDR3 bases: TGTGCCAGCAGCCTAGGGCTTGATAACACTGAAGCTTTCTTT. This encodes CASSLGLDNTEAFF.

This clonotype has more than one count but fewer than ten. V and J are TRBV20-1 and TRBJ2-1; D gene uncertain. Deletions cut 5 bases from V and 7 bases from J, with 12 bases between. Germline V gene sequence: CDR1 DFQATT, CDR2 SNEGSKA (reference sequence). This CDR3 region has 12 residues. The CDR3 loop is CSAPNLRNEQFF. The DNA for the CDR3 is TGCAGTGCTCCTAATCTACGGAATGAGCAGTTCTTC.

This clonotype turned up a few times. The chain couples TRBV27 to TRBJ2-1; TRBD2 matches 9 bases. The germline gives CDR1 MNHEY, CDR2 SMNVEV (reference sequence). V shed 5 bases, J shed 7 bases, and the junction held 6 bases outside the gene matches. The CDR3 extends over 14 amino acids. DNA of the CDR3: TGTGCCAGCAGTCTCCAGCGGGAGGTAAATGAGCAGTTCTTC. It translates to CASSLQREVNEQFF.